This record covers a single T cell receptor (beta chain). This clonotype was seen repeatedly, ten times or more. The clone's antigen remains unknown. Nothing much larger sits one base from this clone, and base qualities are not available. This entry comes from a study of HIV-infected patients and healthy controls (dated by TCRdb to the mid-2010s). The protocol used for the library was 5' RACE. The reads were generated on an Illumina MiSeq. In-frame beta chains were kept once TCRdb had trimmed the public reads at Q25 with fastp and called clones with MiXCR. One record per CDR3 amino acid sequence lists the most common genes and DNA. The sample records 60,000 to 70,000 distinct CDR3 sequences, 19% of which are singletons. Clones ranked in the top ten supply 1.4% of the sample. Taken from cysteine to phenylalanine, the CDR3 has 15 residues. The DNA shown is the 45-base CDR3, in frame from base 1. CDR1 and CDR2, per the germline V gene, are MNHNS and SASEGT. Unmatched junction bases come to 10, with V trimmed by 7 bases and J by 2 bases.

Sequencing used CD4+ T cells from blood. Recombination joined TRBV6-1 with TRBJ1-2, with 7 central nucleotides matching TRBD1. The clonotype was recovered from a human donor in good health. The CDR3: CASTNGRQGNYGYTF. The DNA sequence reads TGTGCCAGCACCAACGGGAGACAGGGCAACTATGGCTACACCTTC.